This T cell receptor beta chain emerged from a study of T cell responses to AZD1222 COVID-19 vaccine. The table came from immunoSEQ multiplex PCR; TCRdb's copy has only in-frame clones and leaves some out. The sample yields some 150,000 clones, about 95% seen once. To note about this clone: Other nucleotide sequences from this sample produce the same CDR3.

The CDR3 covers 13 residues. Germline V gene lookup returns CDR1 KGHDR and CDR2 SFDVKD. V shed 6 bases and J shed 1 base, with 7 bases lying between them. The chain has TRBV24-1 and TRBJ2-3; D is unresolved. The TCR sequence derives from an adult in good health. Material: peripheral blood, obtained on day 0 of AZD1222 vaccination. CDR3 loop: CATSRSGTDTQYF. The CDR3 DNA sequence: TGTGCCACCAGTCGCAGCGGCACAGATACGCAGTATTTT.